The entry that follows covers one TCR beta chain sequence. Its antigen remains unknown. The record originates from a study of CD8 T cell repertoires and HIV-1 epitope variants. Libraries were prepared by immunoSEQ multiplex PCR; TCRdb keeps only in-frame clonotypes and omits some of them. The sample records 4,000 to 6,000 clones, 55% to 75% being singletons. The CDR3 extends over 15 amino acids. Trimming at V came to 5 bases and at J to 4 bases, leaving 10 bases not matched to a gene. Germline V gene sequence: CDR1 SGHRS, CDR2 YFSETQ. Sequencing was carried out using cultured CD8+ T cells derived from PBMCs. The V and J genes are TRBV5-1 and TRBJ2-5; 8 bases fit TRBD1. The sequence came from a male donor with HIV. The CDR3 protein is CASSSLPTGVETQYF. Here the CDR3 DNA reads TGCGCCAGCAGTTCACTCCCGACAGGGGTAGAGACCCAGTACTTC.